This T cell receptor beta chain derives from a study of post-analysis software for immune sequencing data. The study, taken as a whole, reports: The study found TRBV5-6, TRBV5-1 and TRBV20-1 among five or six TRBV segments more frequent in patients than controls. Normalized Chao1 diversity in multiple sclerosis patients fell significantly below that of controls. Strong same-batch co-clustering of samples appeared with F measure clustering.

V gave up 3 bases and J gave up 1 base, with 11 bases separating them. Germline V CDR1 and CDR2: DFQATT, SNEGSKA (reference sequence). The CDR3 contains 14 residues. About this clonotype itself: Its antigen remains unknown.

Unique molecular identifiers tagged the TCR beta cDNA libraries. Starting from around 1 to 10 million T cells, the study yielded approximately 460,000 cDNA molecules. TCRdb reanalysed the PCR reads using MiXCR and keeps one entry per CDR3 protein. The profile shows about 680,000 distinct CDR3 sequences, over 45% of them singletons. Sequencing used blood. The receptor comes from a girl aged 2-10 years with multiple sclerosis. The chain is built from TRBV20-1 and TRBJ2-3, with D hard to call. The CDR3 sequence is CSARGPTRTDTQYF. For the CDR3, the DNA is TGCAGTGCTAGGGGCCCGACCCGCACAGATACGCAGTATTTT.